The clone carrying this T cell receptor beta chain was observed many times. Its antigen remains unknown. This record belongs to a study of blood T cells in healthy people across ages. Study-level points and caveats: With age, beta diversity per million T cells declined roughly linearly, significantly by 30 to 40.

Next came a second PCR, run for about 7 to 12 cycles, which used a sample-barcoded 5' primer along with a J-beta primer mix. TCRdb reprocessed the 5' RACE reads with MiXCR, giving one entry per CDR3 protein. The table shows fewer than 1 million distinct CDR3 sequences, with around two fifths occurring only once. The CDR3 extends over 13 amino acids. Trimming left V 1 base short and J 3 bases short, with 7 bases between. Germline CDR1 SGHTA, CDR2 FQGNSA. V and J are TRBV7-2 and TRBJ2-7, with D uncertain. Source material: blood. The clonotype originates from a man between 60 and 70 years old in good health. The CDR3 region has the DNA TGTGCCAGCAGCTTAGGTTCAGGCTACGAGCAGTACTTC. Its translation is CASSLGSGYEQYF.